This entry lists 26 T cell receptor beta chains sequenced from one sample in a study of blood T cells in healthy people across ages. Then a second PCR, running about 6 to 12 cycles, was carried out with a sample-barcoded 5' primer and a J-beta primer mix. Each CDR3 protein is one row after TCRdb ran MiXCR on the 5' RACE reads. The sample includes about 1.5 million distinct CDR3 sequences, under 55% of them seen just once. The sequencing sample was made of blood. All receptors come from a woman aged 18-29 years in good health.

The V gene is TRBV7-2, the J gene TRBJ1-3; 8 nucleotides line up with TRBD1. CDR3 size: 15 residues. Trimming at V came to 2 bases and at J to 0 bases, leaving 0 bases not matched to a gene. Germline CDR1 is SGHTA and CDR2 is FQGNSA. For the CDR3, the DNA is TGTGCCAGCAGCTTAACAGGGGGCTCTGGAAACACCATATATTTT. As protein: CASSLTGGSGNTIYF.

The CDR3 loop is CASSRAVTGELFF. CDR3 DNA: TGTGCCAGCAGCCGCGCCGTGACCGGGGAGCTGTTTTTT. The chain has TRBV7-6 and TRBJ2-2; D is ambiguous. This CDR3 has 13 residues. Trimming shortened V by 5 bases and J by 5 bases, and 9 bases separated the two germline ends. Germline V gives CDR1 SGHVS, CDR2 FNYEAQ.

This clonotype appeared a few times. CDR3 DNA: TGTGCCAGCAGTCTACTAGCGGGGACAGGAGAGACCCAGTACTTC. Amino acids: CASSLLAGTGETQYF. The chain couples TRBV6-2 or TRBV6-3 to TRBJ2-5, with 10 bases that match TRBD2. The CDR3 is 15 amino acids. In germline, CDR1 is MNHEY, CDR2 SVGEGT. V shed 5 bases, J shed 4 bases, and the junction held 7 bases outside the gene matches.

This clonotype was seen once. The chain recombines TRBV28 with TRBJ1-1; D gene uncertain. The germline V and J ends were trimmed by 4 bases and 4 bases, with 19 bases remaining between them. Germline values: CDR1 MDHEN, CDR2 SYDVKM. This CDR3 region has 16 residues. CDR3 nucleotides: TGTGCCAGCAGTTCAATGAGGGCCTTAGTTGGCACTGAAGCTTTCTTT. This codes for CASSSMRALVGTEAFF.

This chain links TRBV20-1 with TRBJ1-1, with D unresolved. This CDR3 has 13 amino acids. Germline-derived CDR1 and CDR2 are DFQATT and SNEGSKA (reference sequence). Trimming took 0 bases from V and 0 from J, leaving 5 bases between them. In DNA form, the CDR3 reads TGCAGTGCTAGAGAAGATGTGAACACTGAAGCTTTCTTT. It translates to CSAREDVNTEAFF.

This CDR3 is CASSIKAGGSYEQYF. For the CDR3, the DNA is TGTGCCAGCAGTATTAAAGCGGGAGGCTCCTACGAGCAGTACTTC. The J gene is TRBJ2-7, the V gene TRBV27; TRBD2 aligns across 9 bases. CDR1 is MNHEY, CDR2 SMNVEV, per germline (reference sequence). The trim removed 5 bases at V and 0 bases at J, leaving 5 bases unmatched. CDR3 size: 15 residues.

The chain uses TRBV15 and TRBJ2-7, with D possibly TRBD1 on 5 matching bases. Trimming pared 0 bases from V and 3 bases from J, leaving 15 bases between. This CDR3 comprises 16 residues. CDR1 is LNHNV, CDR2 YYDKDF, per germline (reference sequence). CDR3 residues: CATSRDEGAPLYEQYF. The CDR3 DNA reads as TGTGCCACCAGCAGAGATGAAGGGGCCCCCCTCTACGAGCAGTACTTC.

The rearrangement links TRBV20-1 to TRBJ2-1; perhaps TRBD2 as D (5 bases). In germline, CDR1 is DFQATT, CDR2 SNEGSKA (reference sequence). CDR3 size: 15 residues. V dropped 4 bases and J dropped 5 bases, with 18 bases sitting between them. CDR3 bases: TGCAGTGCTAAGAGCGGTAAAGGGCTAAACAATGAGCAGTTCTTC. Its translation is CSAKSGKGLNNEQFF.

The chain has TRBV9 and TRBJ2-5, with 8 bases that match TRBD1. Germline V gives CDR1 SGDLS, CDR2 YYNGEE. After removal of 6 bases from V and 1 base from J, the junction contained 8 bases not matched to a gene. The CDR3 extends over 15 amino acids. CDR3: CASNPSGGPQETQYF. The CDR3 nucleotides read TGTGCCAGCAACCCTTCAGGGGGCCCCCAAGAGACCCAGTACTTC.

The sample holds one count of this clonotype. The V gene is TRBV7-2, the J gene TRBJ2-1; 9 bases map to TRBD2. Germline lookup yields CDR1 SGHTA and CDR2 FQGNSA. Trimming at V came to 1 base and at J to 0 bases, leaving 4 bases not matched to a gene. The CDR3 has 17 residues. CDR3 sequence reads: CASSLGFSGGSYNEQFF. Here the CDR3 DNA reads TGTGCCAGCAGCTTAGGCTTTAGCGGGGGCTCCTACAATGAGCAGTTCTTC.

The chain is built from TRBV20-1 and TRBJ2-1; D possibly corresponds to TRBD2 (6 bases). Trimming took off 5 bases at V and 5 bases at J, with 16 bases between the two ends. The CDR3 has 14 amino acids. Germline assignment: CDR1 DFQATT and CDR2 SNEGSKA (reference sequence). CDR3 amino acids: CSAALGTPHNEQFF. DNA of the CDR3: TGCAGTGCTGCCCTAGGGACTCCACACAATGAGCAGTTCTTC.

The chain combines TRBV4-3 with TRBJ1-1; 8 bases map to TRBD1. CDR1 LGHNA and CDR2 YSLEER come from the germline V gene. The ends lost 0 bases at V and 7 bases at J; junction bases unmatched: 13. The CDR3 is made up of 17 amino acids. CDR3 bases: TGCGCCAGCAGCCAAGATGCGGCAGGGGGCTTAATCGGTGAAGCTTTCTTT. As protein: CASSQDAAGGLIGEAFF.

J is TRBJ1-6 and V is TRBV25-1; tentative D call: TRBD1 (5 bases). The CDR3 is 13 amino acids. Trimming left V 2 bases short and J 9 bases short, with 8 bases between. Looked up from germline, CDR1 is MGHDK and CDR2 is SYGVNS. The CDR3 region is CASSERQISPLHF. CDR3 bases: TGTGCCAGCAGTGAACGACAGATTTCACCCCTCCACTTT. Full variable domain (missing parts from reference TRBV25-1 and TRBJ1-6): EADIYQTPRYLVIGTGKKITLECSQTMGHDKMYWYQQDPGMELHLIHYSYGVNSTEKGDLSSESTVSRIRTEHFPLTLESARPSHTSQYLCASSERQISPLHFGNGTRLTVT.

The sample holds one count of this clonotype. This chain uses TRBV3-1 with TRBJ2-1, with TRBD2 identical over 11 bases. The germline V gene encodes CDR1 LGHDT and CDR2 YNNKEL (reference sequence). J gave up 4 bases and V 0 bases, and 2 bases lay outside the gene matches. This CDR3 is 16 amino acids long. CDR3 sequence (DNA): TGTGCCAGCAGCCAAGAGGGACTAGCGGATTACAATGAGCAGTTCTTC. Protein product: CASSQEGLADYNEQFF.

This clonotype came up a few times. V and J are TRBV28 and TRBJ2-7; 11 nucleotides agree with TRBD1. The CDR3 extends over 16 amino acids. V was pared by 6 bases and J by 7 bases, with 14 bases of the junction left unmatched. Germline V lookup: CDR1 MDHEN, CDR2 SYDVKM. The CDR3 sequence: CASSSWTGGLYNEQYF. CDR3 nucleotides: TGTGCCAGCAGCTCATGGACAGGGGGCCTCTACAATGAGCAGTACTTC.

This chain joins TRBV6-2 or TRBV6-3 and TRBJ2-1, with TRBD1 matching 8 bases. The V segment lost 4 bases and the J segment 8 bases; nucleotides outside the gene matches: 7. This CDR3 is built from 14 residues. Germline V gives CDR1 MNHEY, CDR2 SVGEGT. The CDR3 spells CASSFTDRVDEQFF. The CDR3 region has the DNA TGTGCCAGCAGTTTCACGGACAGGGTTGATGAGCAGTTCTTC.

In its sample, this clonotype was seen a few times. The genes are TRBV29-1 and TRBJ2-5; 12 bases are shared with TRBD2. V gave up 6 bases and J gave up 11 bases; unmatched junction bases: 13. CDR1 SQVTM and CDR2 ANQGSEA come from the germline V gene. The CDR3 length is 14 residues. The CDR3 sequence: CSVGLAGRIDEQYF. The CDR3 DNA reads as TGCAGCGTCGGACTAGCGGGACGTATCGATGAGCAGTACTTC.

This clonotype was observed a handful of times. The chain links TRBV9 to TRBJ2-5, with a tentative D call TRBD1 (5 bases). V gave up 0 bases and J gave up 1 base, with 10 bases separating them. This CDR3 is built from 15 residues. Germline V gives CDR1 SGDLS, CDR2 YYNGEE. The CDR3 region is CASSVGQTVQETQYF. CDR3 sequence (DNA): TGTGCCAGCAGCGTAGGACAGACCGTCCAAGAGACCCAGTACTTC.

The CDR3 nucleotides are TGCGCCAGCAGCTTGGCCGGGACGCCCGTGAACTATGGCTACACCTTC. This encodes CASSLAGTPVNYGYTF. The chain employs TRBV5-1 and TRBJ1-2, with a weak D call TRBD1 (5 bases). Looked up from germline, CDR1 is SGHRS and CDR2 is YFSETQ. Deletions cut 0 bases from V and 2 bases from J, with 14 bases between. CDR3 length equals 16 residues.

The V and J genes are TRBV25-1 and TRBJ2-1; 7 nucleotides align to TRBD2. Germline values: CDR1 MGHDK, CDR2 SYGVNS. The CDR3 extends over 15 amino acids. V was pared by 8 bases and J by 0 bases, with 7 bases of the junction left unmatched. CDR3 loop: CASHWGGSSYNEQFF. The CDR3 region has the DNA TGTGCCAGCCACTGGGGCGGGAGCTCCTACAATGAGCAGTTCTTC.

The V and J genes are TRBV4-1 and TRBJ2-3; 9 bases are shared with TRBD1. The CDR3 has 17 residues. Per the germline V gene, CDR1 is MGHRA and CDR2 is YSYEKL. V dropped 1 base and J dropped 6; count of bases not matched to a gene: 11. The CDR3 loop is CASSQVLRDRAFDTQYF. The CDR3 nucleotides read TGCGCCAGCAGCCAAGTCCTCCGGGACAGGGCATTTGATACGCAGTATTTT.

There are a few counts of this clonotype. The chain is built from TRBV6-8 and TRBJ2-1; no clear D. CDR1 and CDR2 (germline): MNHGY, SAAAGT. This CDR3 is 16 amino acids long. V lost 7 bases and J lost 4, with 20 bases in between. The CDR3 DNA is TGTGCCAGCACTTCGGCAGCCTGGTGCCTATACAATGAGCAGTTCTTC. Its translation is CASTSAAWCLYNEQFF.

This clonotype has more than one count but fewer than ten. V gene TRBV18 combines with J gene TRBJ2-3; 8 bases map to TRBD2. Germline V gene data show CDR1 as KGHSH and CDR2 as LQKENI. The CDR3 loop spans 16 amino acids. Trimming took 6 bases from V and 4 from J; bases not matched to a gene: 12. CDR3 in DNA: TGTGCCAGCTCCTCACTAGCGGCCCGTGGGTCAGATACGCAGTATTTT. Protein sequence: CASSSLAARGSDTQYF. Full variable domain (missing parts from reference TRBV18 and TRBJ2-3): NAGVMQNPRHLVRRRGQEARLRCSPMKGHSHVYWYRQLPEEGLKFMVYLQKENIIDESGMPKERFSAEFPKEGPSILRIQQVVRGDSAAYFCASSSLAARGSDTQYFGPGTRLTVL.

The chain employs TRBV4-3 and TRBJ2-7; possible D gene TRBD1, 6 bases. The CDR3 runs 15 residues. V lost 1 base to trimming and J lost 2 bases, with 12 bases between them. Looked up from germline, CDR1 is LGHNA and CDR2 is YSLEER. CDR3 loop: CASSQAGTRTYEQYF. CDR3 bases: TGCGCCAGCAGCCAAGCCGGGACACGAACCTACGAGCAGTACTTC.

This clonotype was seen only a few times. The rearrangement uses TRBV7-8 and TRBJ2-7, with a possible D match to TRBD1 (5 bases). Trimming pared 1 base from V and 0 bases from J, leaving 19 bases between. The CDR3 is 18 amino acids. Looked up from germline, CDR1 is SGHVS and CDR2 is FQNEAQ. CDR3 bases: TGTGCCAGCAGCTTAGTTCCAGGGAACCCCGAAAGCTCCTACGAGCAGTACTTC. It specifies CASSLVPGNPESSYEQYF.

A few counts support this clonotype. The CDR3 region has the DNA TGTGCCAGCAGTCCGAAGACAGGACATTATGGCTACACCTTC. Its translation is CASSPKTGHYGYTF. This chain uses TRBV27 with TRBJ1-2, with D perhaps TRBD1 (6 bases). The V end was cut by 5 bases, the J end by 5 bases, with 15 bases between. The length of the CDR3 is 14 residues. Germline CDR1 MNHEY, CDR2 SMNVEV (reference sequence).